This TCR beta chain was recovered during a study of beta chain features in type 1 diabetes. Germline V gene lookup returns CDR1 SNHLY and CDR2 FYNNEI. The V gene lost 5 bases and the J gene lost 2 bases, with 10 bases spanning the gap. This CDR3 spans 13 amino acids. CD45RO/CCR7/CD25/CD127/CD95/CD27 sorting isolated CD4+ naive, central memory, regulatory and stem cell-like memory cells. Every isolated RNA sample was fully reverse transcribed, so sequencing captured expressed TCRB transcripts. Produced via immunoSEQ multiplex PCR; TCRdb's table is partial and in-frame only. Counted here are about 410,000 clones, approximately 14% occurring once; the ten biggest clones make up under 0.04%. This clone was counted only a few times.

Sequenced sample: naive CD4+ T cells from blood. The clonotype comes from a man aged 25-40 years in good health. This chain links TRBV2 with TRBJ2-7; no firm D call. CDR3: CASSRVYPYEQYV. In DNA form, the CDR3 reads TGTGCCAGCAGTCGGGTGTACCCCTACGAGCAGTACGTC.